The rows below give T cell receptor beta chains drawn from one sample of a study of T cell changes during pregnancy in multiple sclerosis. The data were produced by immunoSEQ multiplex PCR, yet TCRdb's version contains in-frame clones alone and is incomplete. This table holds roughly 76,000 clones, about nine tenths found once. This material consisted of CD4+ T cells from peripheral blood mononuclear cells, taken in the second trimester of pregnancy. Receptor source: a female donor with multiple sclerosis, enrolled in a pregnancy study. The CDR3 runs from the conserved cysteine through the conserved F or W. The D gene is left open where the match is weak. Not all rows give a size; the values are once, few, many and, for expanded clones, a class.

D	V	J	size	CDR3	DNA
TRBD1	TRBV12-5	TRBJ2-7	.	CASGWDRAREQYF	TGTGCTAGTGGTTGGGACAGGGCTCGCGAGCAGTACTTC
.	TRBV15	TRBJ2-7	.	CATSIQGNVYEQYF	TGTGCCACCAGCATACAGGGAAATGTATACGAGCAGTACTTC
.	TRBV5-1	TRBJ2-2	.	CASTPHGSTGELFF	TGCGCCAGCACCCCCCATGGGAGCACCGGGGAGCTGTTTTTT
.	TRBV5-4	TRBJ2-7	.	CASSHSGKELYEQYF	TGTGCCAGCAGCCATAGCGGAAAGGAGTTATACGAGCAGTACTTC
.	TRBV30	TRBJ2-2	once	CAWSGASLPGELFF	TGTGCCTGGAGTGGGGCATCTCTCCCCGGGGAGCTGTTTTTT
.	TRBV28	TRBJ1-2	.	CASSLGGAPGYTF	TGTGCCAGCAGTTTGGGCGGGGCCCCCGGCTACACCTTC
.	TRBV13	TRBJ2-1	.	CASSGPGLLVNEQFF	TGTGCCAGCAGCGGGCCGGGACTCCTAGTGAATGAGCAGTTCTTC
.	TRBV18	TRBJ1-1	.	CASSPGLVNTEAFF	TGTGCCAGCTCACCGGGGCTGGTGAACACTGAAGCTTTCTTT
.	TRBV5-1	TRBJ1-1	.	CASSLAAGWGTEAFF	TGCGCCAGCAGCTTGGCGGCGGGCTGGGGCACTGAAGCTTTCTTT
TRBD2	TRBV7-9	TRBJ2-5	.	CASSPGGSGSRETQYF	TGTGCCAGCAGCCCCGGGGGTAGCGGGAGCAGGGAGACCCAGTACTTC
.	TRBV7-3	TRBJ1-2	.	CASSPTANYGYTF	TGTGCCAGCAGCCCGACTGCTAACTATGGCTACACCTTC
TRBD1	TRBV27	TRBJ2-5	.	CASTATGHVGTQYF	TGTGCCAGCACCGCGACAGGGCACGTCGGGACCCAGTACTTC
TRBD2	TRBV7-2	TRBJ2-1	.	CASSLSAGGHNEQFF	TGTGCCAGCAGCTTATCTGCGGGAGGACACAATGAGCAGTTCTTC
.	TRBV30	TRBJ1-1	once	CATSRGFGTEAFF	TGTGCAACATCAAGGGGCTTTGGCACTGAAGCTTTCTTT
.	TRBV29-1	TRBJ1-1	.	CSGSRQVNTEAFF	TGCAGCGGGTCTAGACAGGTGAACACTGAAGCTTTCTTT
.	TRBV7-9	TRBJ2-5	.	CASSLGTVQETQYF	TGTGCCAGCAGCTTAGGGACAGTCCAAGAGACCCAGTACTTC
.	TRBV29-1	TRBJ2-3	.	CSVEQGDTQYF	TGCAGCGTTGAACAGGGGGATACGCAGTATTTT
TRBD1	TRBV5-1	TRBJ1-6	.	CASSLGDRVDSPLHF	TGCGCCAGCAGCTTGGGAGACAGGGTCGATTCACCCCTCCACTTT
.	TRBV6-5	TRBJ1-1	.	CASSSHTGDTEAFF	TGTGCCAGCAGTTCACACACGGGGGACACTGAAGCTTTCTTT
.	TRBV30	TRBJ2-1	.	CAWRRGHNEQFF	TGTGCCTGGCGCAGGGGTCACAATGAGCAGTTCTTC
.	TRBV19	TRBJ2-3	.	CASSIDGGGFTDTQYF	TGTGCCAGTAGTATTGATGGGGGCGGATTCACAGATACGCAGTATTTT
TRBD1	TRBV19	TRBJ1-1	.	CATGTGGTGRTEAFF	TGTGCCACCGGGACAGGGGGCACAGGACGCACTGAAGCTTTCTTT
.	TRBV5-1	TRBJ1-2	.	CASSYYRDGYTF	TGCGCCAGCAGTTACTACAGGGACGGCTACACCTTC